A selection of T cell receptor beta chains follows, all from one sample in a study of post-analysis software for immune sequencing data. TCRdb reprocessed the PCR reads via MiXCR and lists one record per CDR3 protein. Of about 620,000 distinct CDR3 sequences detected, roughly 46% appear once; the ten largest clones hold about 1.5%. Sequenced material: blood. The source of these receptors is a girl aged 5 to 17 with multiple sclerosis. Both conserved end residues are part of each CDR3. Fields, in order: CDR3 protein, CDR3 DNA, clone size, V gene, D gene, J gene. A D gene is named only where the DNA matches it firmly. A clone size is listed for some rows: how often the clone was seen (once, few, many), or a class if it is expanded.

CDR3: CASPDRGQSRTDTQYF; DNA: TGTGCCAGCCCGGACAGGGGACAGTCCAGAACAGATACGCAGTATTTT; size: NA; V: TRBV7-9; D: TRBD1; J: TRBJ2-3
CDR3: CASSLDGPMATGVGYQETQYF; DNA: TGTGCCAGCAGTTTAGACGGCCCGATGGCCACAGGGGTAGGCTACCAAGAGACCCAGTACTTC; size: few; V: TRBV12-3/TRBV12-4; D: TRBD1; J: TRBJ2-5
CDR3: CASSLGVDIQYF; DNA: TGTGCCAGCAGCTTAGGGGTTGACATTCAGTACTTC; size: NA; V: TRBV7-2; D: NA; J: TRBJ2-4
CDR3: CAIGPIYNEQFF; DNA: TGTGCCATCGGACCCATTTACAATGAGCAGTTCTTC; size: NA; V: TRBV6-5; D: NA; J: TRBJ2-1
CDR3: CASSSLRRAEDSNQPQHF; DNA: TGTGCCAGCAGCTCCCTACGCAGGGCCGAAGATAGCAATCAGCCCCAGCATTTT; size: few; V: TRBV7-8; D: NA; J: TRBJ1-5
CDR3: CATSDPGTGDYGYTF; DNA: TGTGCCACCAGCGATCCCGGGACAGGGGACTATGGCTACACCTTC; size: NA; V: TRBV24-1; D: TRBD1; J: TRBJ1-2
CDR3: CASSVTSGGPNSYNEQFF; DNA: TGTGCCAGCAGCGTAACTAGCGGGGGACCTAACTCCTACAATGAGCAGTTCTTC; size: NA; V: TRBV9; D: TRBD2; J: TRBJ2-1
CDR3: CASSKGQFTDTQYF; DNA: TGTGCCAGCAGTAAAGGACAGTTCACAGATACGCAGTATTTT; size: NA; V: TRBV12-3/TRBV12-4; D: NA; J: TRBJ2-3
CDR3: CASSFQGGLHTF; DNA: TGTGCCAGCAGCTTTCAGGGGGGTCTCCACACCTTC; size: NA; V: TRBV7-6; D: TRBD1; J: TRBJ1-2
CDR3: CASNFRDADEQFF; DNA: TGTGCCAGCAACTTCAGGGACGCAGATGAGCAGTTCTTC; size: few; V: TRBV25-1; D: NA; J: TRBJ2-1
CDR3: CASSQDADRDPDTQYF; DNA: TGCGCCAGCAGCCAAGACGCGGACAGGGACCCAGATACGCAGTATTTT; size: NA; V: TRBV4-1; D: TRBD1; J: TRBJ2-3
CDR3: CASSRGTPREYNEQFF; DNA: TGTGCCAGCAGCAGAGGGACTCCCCGGGAATACAATGAGCAGTTCTTC; size: NA; V: TRBV13; D: NA; J: TRBJ2-1
CDR3: CASSLMMVAGEYNEQFF; DNA: TGTGCCAGCAGTTTGATGATGGTAGCGGGGGAATACAATGAGCAGTTCTTC; size: few; V: TRBV27; D: TRBD2; J: TRBJ2-1
CDR3: CASSDHRGLAENQETQYF; DNA: TGTGCCAGCAGCGACCACAGGGGACTAGCGGAGAACCAAGAGACCCAGTACTTC; size: few; V: TRBV9; D: TRBD2; J: TRBJ2-5
CDR3: CASSLRPFQETQYF; DNA: TGTGCCAGCAGTTTACGACCGTTCCAAGAGACCCAGTACTTC; size: NA; V: TRBV12-3/TRBV12-4; D: NA; J: TRBJ2-5
CDR3: CASGTGGGNTEAFF; DNA: TGTGCCAGCGGGACAGGGGGCGGGAACACTGAAGCTTTCTTT; size: NA; V: TRBV12-3/TRBV12-4; D: TRBD1; J: TRBJ1-1